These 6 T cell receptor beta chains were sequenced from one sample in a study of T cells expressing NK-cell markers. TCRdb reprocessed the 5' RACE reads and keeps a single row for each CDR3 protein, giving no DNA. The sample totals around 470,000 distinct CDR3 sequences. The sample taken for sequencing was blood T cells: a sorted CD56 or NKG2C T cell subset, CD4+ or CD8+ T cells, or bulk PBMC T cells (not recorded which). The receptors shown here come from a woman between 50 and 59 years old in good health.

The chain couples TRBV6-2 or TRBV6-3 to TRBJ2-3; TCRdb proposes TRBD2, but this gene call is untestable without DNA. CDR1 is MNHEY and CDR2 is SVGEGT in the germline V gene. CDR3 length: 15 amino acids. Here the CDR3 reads CASNLVGSSTDTQYF.

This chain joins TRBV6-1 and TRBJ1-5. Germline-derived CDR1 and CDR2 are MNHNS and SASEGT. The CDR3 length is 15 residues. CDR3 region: CASTAGTSGNQPQHF.

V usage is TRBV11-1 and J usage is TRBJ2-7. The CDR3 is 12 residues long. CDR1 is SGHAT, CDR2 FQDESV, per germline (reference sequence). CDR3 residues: CASSLVPLEQYF.

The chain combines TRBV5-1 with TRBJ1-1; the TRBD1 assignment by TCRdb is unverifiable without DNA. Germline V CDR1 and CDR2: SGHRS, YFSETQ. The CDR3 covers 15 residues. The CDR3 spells CASSGEQGAGTEAFF.

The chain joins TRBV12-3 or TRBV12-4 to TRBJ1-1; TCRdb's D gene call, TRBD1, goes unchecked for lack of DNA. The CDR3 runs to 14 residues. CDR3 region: CASSRDREDTEVFF.

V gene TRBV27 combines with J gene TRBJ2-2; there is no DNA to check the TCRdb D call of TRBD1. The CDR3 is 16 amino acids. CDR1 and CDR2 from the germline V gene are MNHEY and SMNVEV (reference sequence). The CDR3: CASSPLPGRATGELFF.